The TCR beta chain under discussion was sequenced for a study of blood T cell repertoires in COVID-19. Germline CDR1 and CDR2: LNHDA and SQIVND (reference sequence). With 5 bases clipped from V and 2 bases from J, the junction kept 9 bases outside the gene matches. The CDR3 consists of 18 residues. Repertoires were generated with immunoSEQ multiplex PCR, while TCRdb's copy carries only in-frame clones and drops some. In the table there are roughly 150,000 clones, just under 80% of which are singletons. The source is a woman aged 80 or over with acute or convalescent COVID-19. The chain has TRBV19 and TRBJ1-6, with 10 bases lining up with TRBD1. Sequencing used peripheral blood. The CDR3 DNA follows: TGTGCCAGTAGTCCTCCGGGACAGGGGTTGACCTATAATTCACCCCTCCACTTT. Translated: CASSPPGQGLTYNSPLHF.